The clone carrying this T cell receptor beta chain was observed many times. Its target is unknown. The germline V gene has CDR1 MNHNS and CDR2 SASEGT. V was cut by 6 bases and J by 10 bases, with 18 bases left in between. The CDR3 contains 14 residues. MiXCR, run by TCRdb on the 5' RACE reads, gives a single entry per CDR3 protein. The data contain about 900,000 distinct CDR3 sequences, 10% to 15% of them singletons. This sample stems from a study of identical twins. Study observations and caveats: Conclusions came from cross-sectional statistical analysis, not from following the same donors. A partial confounding effect on zero-insertion analyses could come from invariant MAIT and iNKT cells. Models predicted less out-of-frame TCR alpha sharing in monozygotic twins than was found.

This sample also belongs to another study, concerning yellow fever vaccine responses in identical twins. This second report adds: Twin vaccine T cell responses reportedly seemed partly convergent, partly personalized.

The source is a woman between 18 and 30 years old in good health. The rearrangement joins TRBV6-1 to TRBJ1-4; a weak D match, TRBD1 (5 bases). Sequencing was done on a sample of PBMCs. The DNA for the CDR3 is TGTGCCAGCAGCCGGGGGGGGACCGACCGAAAACTGTTTTTT. Translating it yields CASSRGGTDRKLFF.